The 21 T cell receptor beta chains reported below all come from one sample, sequenced in a study of blood T cell repertoires in COVID-19 (dated by TCRdb to between 2020 and 2021). Library creation used the immunoSEQ multiplex PCR assay. The immuneACCESS repertoire file appears here via TCRdb, limited to in-frame rearrangements. These files lack a portion of the clones; in checked studies, under half of the deficit traces to unresolved V genes, and the cause of the others is not known. This sample has around 250,000 clones in its table, and around 90% of those were observed once. The top ten clones comprise over 3% of the sample. Sequenced input: PBMCs or T cells enriched from blood (not recorded which). These receptor sequences come from a woman aged 40 to 49 who had been exposed to COVID-19.

This sequence joins TRBV9 and TRBJ1-2; TRBD1 agrees at 7 bases. Trimming at V came to 3 bases and at J to 1 base, leaving 12 bases not matched to a gene. The CDR3 loop spans 17 amino acids. From germline, CDR1 is SGDLS and CDR2 YYNGEE. The CDR3 coding sequence is TGTGCCAGCAGCGCTGACCCGACAGGGAGAAGTAACTATGGCTACACCTTC. It yields the protein CASSADPTGRSNYGYTF.

The V and J genes are TRBV28 and TRBJ2-4; weak D call: TRBD1 (5 bases). Per the germline V gene, CDR1 is MDHEN and CDR2 is SYDVKM. The CDR3 covers 17 residues. The ends were cut back, 5 bases at V and 9 bases at J, with 26 bases in the middle. The CDR3 region is CASSPTHRTTERGIQYF. In nucleotides, the CDR3 is TGTGCCAGCAGTCCCACCCATAGGACCACTGAAAGGGGCATTCAGTACTTC.

This chain uses TRBV7-3 with TRBJ1-6; D not certain. Germline CDR1 is SGHTA and CDR2 is FQGTGA. This CDR3 has 15 residues. The ends were cut back, 0 bases at V and 3 bases at J, with 6 bases in the middle. CDR3: CASSLTAIYNSPLHF. Here the CDR3 DNA reads TGTGCCAGCAGCTTAACGGCCATCTATAATTCACCCCTCCACTTT.

The chain has TRBV28 and TRBJ1-2; 7 bases line up with TRBD1. Trimming cost V 6 bases and J 7 bases; bases outside gene matches: 11. Germline lookup yields CDR1 MDHEN and CDR2 SYDVKM. This CDR3 is 14 amino acids long. CDR3 sequence (DNA): TGTGCCAGCAGCGACGGACAGGTTTTCCGTGGCTACACCTTC. Its protein is CASSDGQVFRGYTF.

In this sample, this clone turned up a few times. The chain combines TRBV19 with TRBJ1-6; the match to TRBD1 covers 9 bases. Per germline, CDR1 LNHDA and CDR2 SQIVND (reference sequence). This CDR3 has 19 residues. J was trimmed by 0 bases and V by 2 bases; bases with no gene match: 8. The CDR3 region has the DNA TGTGCCAGTAGTATATCGGGACAGGGATTCGGCTCCTATAATTCACCCCTCCACTTT. Translated, it gives CASSISGQGFGSYNSPLHF.

The chain has TRBV18 and TRBJ1-1; D may be TRBD1 (5 bases). The CDR3 covers 15 residues. The V end lost 2 bases, the J end lost 2 bases, and 12 bases lay between the germline ends. Germline V gene lookup returns CDR1 KGHSH and CDR2 LQKENI. The CDR3 nucleotides are TGTGCCAGCTCACCAACGGACACGGAAAACACTGAAGCTTTCTTT. This encodes CASSPTDTENTEAFF.

The V call is TRBV7-8, the J call TRBJ1-6; D is uncertain. The CDR3 is 20 amino acids. The V and J ends lost 1 base and 0 bases respectively, with 19 bases between them. CDR1 is SGHVS and CDR2 is FQNEAQ in the germline V gene. The CDR3 here is CASSLVPVNPASSYNSPLHF. For the CDR3, the DNA is TGTGCCAGCAGCTTAGTCCCAGTTAACCCTGCCAGCTCCTATAATTCACCCCTCCACTTT.

This sequence joins TRBV4-2 and TRBJ1-6, with D maybe TRBD1 (6 bases). Germline lookup yields CDR1 LGHNA and CDR2 YNFKEQ. With 0 bases removed from V and 1 base from J, the gap between germline ends came to 19 bases. The CDR3 is 20 residues long. The CDR3 spells CASSQDLGHKSRSYNSPLHF. DNA of the CDR3: TGTGCCAGCAGCCAAGATCTGGGACATAAATCCCGGTCCTATAATTCACCCCTCCACTTT.

This clone was observed a single time. V is TRBV7-2 and J is TRBJ2-5, with TRBD1 as a possible D gene (5 bases). Germline loops: CDR1 SGHTA, CDR2 FQGNSA. CDR3 length: 15 amino acids. The V gene lost 3 bases and the J gene lost 7 bases, with 18 bases spanning the gap. The CDR3 DNA reads TGTGCCAGCAGCTTCACCTCGGACACCATGGGGACCCAGTACTTC. Its protein is CASSFTSDTMGTQYF.

This clone appeared once. J is TRBJ1-4 and V is TRBV4-3; D perhaps matches TRBD1 (6 bases). Trimming took 1 base from V and 6 from J, leaving 12 bases between them. Germline V lookup: CDR1 LGHNA, CDR2 YSLEER. The CDR3 is 15 amino acids. The CDR3 region is CASSQGARGHEKLFF. In DNA form, the CDR3 reads TGCGCCAGCAGCCAAGGAGCCAGGGGCCATGAAAAACTGTTTTTT.

V gene TRBV24-1 combines with J gene TRBJ1-5; TRBD1 matches at 8 bases. Trimming took 9 bases from V and 0 from J; bases not matched to a gene: 6. This CDR3 is built from 15 residues. Germline CDR1 reads KGHDR; CDR2 reads SFDVKD. The CDR3 protein is CATSGGRHSNQPQHF. In DNA form, the CDR3 reads TGTGCCACCTCAGGGGGCCGCCATAGCAATCAGCCCCAGCATTTT.

V usage is TRBV28 and J usage is TRBJ2-1, with D tentatively TRBD1 (6 bases). CDR3 length equals 15 residues. The germline V gene has CDR1 MDHEN and CDR2 SYDVKM. The V end lost 2 bases, the J end lost 0 bases, and 8 bases lay between the germline ends. The CDR3 region has the DNA TGTGCCAGCAGTTTAACAGGGAGCTCCTACAATGAGCAGTTCTTC. It codes for CASSLTGSSYNEQFF.

The gene calls are TRBV20-1 and TRBJ1-1, with TRBD1 identical over 9 bases. Trimming took 3 bases from V and 5 from J; bases not matched to a gene: 10. The length of the CDR3 is 15 residues. Germline V gives CDR1 DFQATT, CDR2 SNEGSKA (reference sequence). CDR3 sequence reads: CSASGTGIQKTEAFF. The CDR3, as DNA: TGCAGTGCTAGTGGGACAGGGATCCAAAAGACTGAAGCTTTCTTT.

On this clone: Mismatch with germline at one junction end may stem from a read error. The chain is built from TRBV5-1 and TRBJ2-1, with no clear D. Germline loops: CDR1 SGHRS, CDR2 YFSETQ. The CDR3 is 14 residues long. This chain's CDR3 is CASSPSPSYNEQFF. DNA for the CDR3: TGTGCCAGCAGCCCTTCCCCCTCCTACAATGAGCAGTTCTTC.

This clone appeared a single time. The genes are TRBV10-3 and TRBJ1-5; maybe TRBD1 (6 bases). The CDR3 has 12 residues. V was trimmed by 7 bases and J by 6 bases, leaving 10 bases between them. Germline lookup yields CDR1 ENHRY and CDR2 SYGVKD. CDR3 in DNA: TGTGCCATCAAGGGGGAGTCTCAGCCCCAGCATTTT. Translating it yields CAIKGESQPQHF.

V and J are TRBV20-1 and TRBJ1-6; D remains ambiguous. Germline CDR1 and CDR2: DFQATT and SNEGSKA (reference sequence). The CDR3 sequence is 11 residues long. Trimming shortened V by 3 bases and J by 18 bases, and 15 bases separated the two germline ends. The CDR3: CSASLDSVPHF. CDR3 DNA: TGCAGTGCTAGCCTAGATAGTGTCCCCCACTTT.

This clone was found a few times. The V call is TRBV5-1, the J call TRBJ1-4; 8 bases are shared with TRBD1. Germline-derived CDR1 and CDR2 are SGHRS and YFSETQ. The CDR3 covers 16 residues. Losses at the gene ends were 2 bases for V and 5 bases for J; bases not matched to a gene: 8. Written as DNA, the CDR3 is TGCGCCAGCAGCTTAACCACAGGGGGGGAAAATGAAAAACTGTTTTTT. Amino acids: CASSLTTGGENEKLFF. The full variable domain, rest sourced from reference TRBV5-1 and TRBJ1-4, is KAGVTQTPRYLIKTRGQQVTLSCSPISGHRSVSWYQQTPGQGLQFLFEYFSETQRNKGNFPGRFSGRQFSNSRSEMNVSTLELGDSALYLCASSLTTGGENEKLFFGSGTQLSVL.

The genes are TRBV28 and TRBJ2-5, with D possibly matching TRBD2 (7 bases). Trimming removed 0 bases from V and 2 bases from J, with 10 bases in between. The CDR3 extends over 15 amino acids. CDR1 is MDHEN, CDR2 SYDVKM, per germline. The CDR3 spells CASSLWGGQQETQYF. CDR3 DNA sequence: TGTGCCAGCAGTTTATGGGGGGGGCAGCAAGAGACCCAGTACTTC.

The chain is built from TRBV7-9 and TRBJ1-1, with a possible D match to TRBD1 (5 bases). Germline loops: CDR1 SEHNR, CDR2 FQNEAQ (reference sequence). V was cut by 1 base and J by 4 bases, with 13 bases left in between. CDR3 length: 15 amino acids. CDR3 bases: TGTGCCAGCAGCTTAGATGCAGGGTTGGCCACTGAAGCTTTCTTT. Translation: CASSLDAGLATEAFF.

The J gene is TRBJ1-1, the V gene TRBV5-6; TRBD1 agrees at 9 bases. Germline V gene sequence: CDR1 SGHDT, CDR2 YYEEEE. V shed 2 bases and J 6 bases; nucleotides not matched to a gene: 2. CDR3 size: 13 residues. DNA of the CDR3: TGTGCCAGCAGCTTAACAGGGGGCGCTGAAGCTTTCTTT. Amino acid sequence: CASSLTGGAEAFF.

The V and J genes are TRBV7-7 and TRBJ2-1; D is uncertain. This CDR3 region has 15 residues. Germline assignment: CDR1 SSHAT and CDR2 FNYEAQ (reference sequence). Trimming pared 1 base from V and 4 bases from J, leaving 11 bases between. The CDR3 bases are TGTGCCAGCAGCTTAGGCTCAGAAACATACAATGAGCAGTTCTTC. It is translated as CASSLGSETYNEQFF.